This T cell receptor (beta chain) emerged from a study of CD8 T cells in ankylosing spondylitis. Overall study results and limits: Several of the motif variants were reported before in synovial fluid and blood from reactive arthritis. Roughly eight highly homologous variants made up a TCR beta motif, and this motif appeared characteristic of ankylosing spondylitis blood.

This clonotype was counted many times. No antigen is known for it. TCRdb ran MiXCR on the 5' RACE reads and lists one entry per CDR3 protein. The repertoire holds around 540,000 distinct CDR3 sequences, with about an eighth as singletons. The sequenced sample consisted of blood, either unsorted or a sorted T cell fraction (not recorded which). This receptor was taken from a male donor with ankylosing spondylitis.

Here the CDR3 reads CASREGATNEKLFF. CDR3 coding DNA: TGCGCCAGCCGTGAGGGGGCAACTAATGAAAAACTGTTTTTT. The chain uses TRBV5-1 and TRBJ1-4, with D perhaps TRBD1 (6 bases). The CDR3 is made up of 14 amino acids. V lost 7 bases and J lost 0, with 10 bases in between. Per the germline V gene, CDR1 is SGHRS and CDR2 is YFSETQ.